This section outlines one T cell receptor (beta chain) sequence together with its context. Antigen specificity is unknown. These data originate in a study of cytomegalovirus exposure and HLA in healthy donors. Findings and caveats of the study: Later genetic work tied a missense DCLRE1C variant to beta-chain V and J trimming.

Germline CDR1 and CDR2: LNHDA and SQIVND (reference sequence). The CDR3 is 12 residues long. V shed 5 bases and J 8 bases; nucleotides not matched to a gene: 2. 13 Jbeta primers and 60 Vbeta primers were used for the PCR. TCRdb's copy holds only in-frame clones and misses some; the assay was immunoSEQ multiplex PCR. The sample consists of around 220,000 clones, more than 65% of them appearing once. This clonotype originated in a woman younger than 45 in good health and CMV-seronegative. The sequenced sample consisted of PBMCs. The chain has TRBV19 and TRBJ2-1; 8 bases align to TRBD2. In nucleotides, the CDR3 is TGTGCCAGTAGTTCCGGGAGGGATGAGCAGTTCTTC. This gives the protein CASSSGRDEQFF. The complete variable domain, with remaining parts taken from reference TRBV19 and TRBJ2-1, reads DGGITQSPKYLFRKEGQNVTLSCEQNLNHDAMYWYRQDPGQGLRLIYYSQIVNDFQKGDIAEGYSVSREKKESFPLTVTSAQKNPTAFYLCASSSGRDEQFFGPGTRLTVL.